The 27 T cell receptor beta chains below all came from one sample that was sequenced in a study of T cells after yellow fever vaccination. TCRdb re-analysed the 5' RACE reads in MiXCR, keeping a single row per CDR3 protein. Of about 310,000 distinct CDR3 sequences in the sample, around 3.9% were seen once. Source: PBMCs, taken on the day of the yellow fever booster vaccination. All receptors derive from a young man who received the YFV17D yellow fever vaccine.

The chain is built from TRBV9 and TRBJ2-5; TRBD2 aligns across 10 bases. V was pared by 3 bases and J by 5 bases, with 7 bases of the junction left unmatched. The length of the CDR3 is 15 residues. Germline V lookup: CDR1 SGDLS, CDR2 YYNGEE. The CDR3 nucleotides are TGTGCCAGCAGCGCAGCGGGGGGGCCGGGCGAGACCCAGTACTTC. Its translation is CASSAAGGPGETQYF.

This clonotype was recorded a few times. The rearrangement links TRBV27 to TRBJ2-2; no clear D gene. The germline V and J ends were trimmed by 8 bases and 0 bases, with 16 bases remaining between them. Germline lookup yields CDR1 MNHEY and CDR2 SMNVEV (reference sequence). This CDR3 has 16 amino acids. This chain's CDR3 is CASGSSANANTGELFF. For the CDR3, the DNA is TGTGCCAGCGGATCCTCGGCGAACGCGAACACCGGGGAGCTGTTTTTT.

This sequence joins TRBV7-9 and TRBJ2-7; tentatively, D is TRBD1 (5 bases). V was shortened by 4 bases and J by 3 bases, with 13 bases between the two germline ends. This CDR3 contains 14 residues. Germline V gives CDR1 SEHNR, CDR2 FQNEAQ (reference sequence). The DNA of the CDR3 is TGTGCCAGCAGCTCAGGGCGGTCCTACTACGAGCAGTACGTC. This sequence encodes CASSSGRSYYEQYV.

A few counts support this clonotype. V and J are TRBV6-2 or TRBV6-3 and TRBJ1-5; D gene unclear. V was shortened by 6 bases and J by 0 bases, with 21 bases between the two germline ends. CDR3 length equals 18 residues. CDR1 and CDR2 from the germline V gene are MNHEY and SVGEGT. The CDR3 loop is CASSATRKAWGSNQPQHF. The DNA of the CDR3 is TGTGCCAGCAGCGCAACGCGAAAGGCTTGGGGTAGCAATCAGCCCCAGCATTTT.

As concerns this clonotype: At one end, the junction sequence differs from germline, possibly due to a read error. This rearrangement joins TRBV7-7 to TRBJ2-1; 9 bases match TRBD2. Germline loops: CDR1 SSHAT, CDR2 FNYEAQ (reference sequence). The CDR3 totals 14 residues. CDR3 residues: CASSLVAGGREQFF. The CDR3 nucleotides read TGTGCTAGCAGCTTAGTTGCGGGGGGGAGGGAGCAGTTCTTC.

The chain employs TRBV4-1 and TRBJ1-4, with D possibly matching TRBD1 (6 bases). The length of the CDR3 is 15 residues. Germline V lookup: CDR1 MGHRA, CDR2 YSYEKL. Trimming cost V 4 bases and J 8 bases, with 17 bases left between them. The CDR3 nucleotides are TGCGCCAGCAGCCCAGAGAGGGGGGCTAGGGAAAAACTGTTTTTT. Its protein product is CASSPERGAREKLFF.

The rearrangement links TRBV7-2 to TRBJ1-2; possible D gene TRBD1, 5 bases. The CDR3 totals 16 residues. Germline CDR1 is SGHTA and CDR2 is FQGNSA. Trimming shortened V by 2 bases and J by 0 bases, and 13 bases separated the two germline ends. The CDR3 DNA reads TGTGCCAGCAGCTTAACCGGGACGCCGGCTAACTATGGCTACACCTTC. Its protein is CASSLTGTPANYGYTF.

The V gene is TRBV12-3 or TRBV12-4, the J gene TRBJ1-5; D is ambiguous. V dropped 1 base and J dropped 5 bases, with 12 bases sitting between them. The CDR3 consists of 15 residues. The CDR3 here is CASSLGLTGHQPQHF. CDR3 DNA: TGTGCCAGCAGTTTAGGCCTAACGGGTCATCAGCCCCAGCATTTT.

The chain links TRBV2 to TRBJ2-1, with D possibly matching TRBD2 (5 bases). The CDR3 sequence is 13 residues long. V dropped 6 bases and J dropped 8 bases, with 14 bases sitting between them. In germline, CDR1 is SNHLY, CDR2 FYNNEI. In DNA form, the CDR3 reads TGTGCCAGCAGCGTCGGGGATACCGATGAGCAGTTCTTC. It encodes CASSVGDTDEQFF.

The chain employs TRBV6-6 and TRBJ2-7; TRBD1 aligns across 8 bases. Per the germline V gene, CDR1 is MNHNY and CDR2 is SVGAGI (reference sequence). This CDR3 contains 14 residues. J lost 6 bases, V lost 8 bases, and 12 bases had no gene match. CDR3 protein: CASQGAVGMSEQYF. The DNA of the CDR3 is TGTGCCAGCCAGGGGGCCGTAGGGATGAGCGAGCAGTACTTC.

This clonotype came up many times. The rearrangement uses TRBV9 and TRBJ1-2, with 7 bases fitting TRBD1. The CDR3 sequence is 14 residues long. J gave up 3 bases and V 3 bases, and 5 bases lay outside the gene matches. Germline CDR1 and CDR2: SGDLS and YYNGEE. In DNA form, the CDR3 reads TGTGCCAGCAGCGCACAGGGGCAGGACTATGGCTACACCTTC. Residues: CASSAQGQDYGYTF.

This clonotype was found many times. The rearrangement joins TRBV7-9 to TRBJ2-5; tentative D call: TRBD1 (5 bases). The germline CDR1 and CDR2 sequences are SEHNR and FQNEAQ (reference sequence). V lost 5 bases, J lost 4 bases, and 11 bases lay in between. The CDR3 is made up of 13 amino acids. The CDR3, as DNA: TGTGCCAGCAGCCCCAGGGTTTCAGAGACCCAGTACTTC. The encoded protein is CASSPRVSETQYF.

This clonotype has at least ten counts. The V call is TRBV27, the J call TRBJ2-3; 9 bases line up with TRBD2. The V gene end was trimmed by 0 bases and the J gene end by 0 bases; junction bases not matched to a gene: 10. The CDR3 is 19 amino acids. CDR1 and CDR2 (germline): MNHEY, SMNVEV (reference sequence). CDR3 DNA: TGTGCCAGCAGTTTATCGCCCCCCGGGACTAGCATAAGCACAGATACGCAGTATTTT. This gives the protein CASSLSPPGTSISTDTQYF.

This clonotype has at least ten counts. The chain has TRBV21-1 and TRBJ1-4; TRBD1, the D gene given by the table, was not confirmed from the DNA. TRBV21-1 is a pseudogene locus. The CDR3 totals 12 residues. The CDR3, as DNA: TGTGCCAGAAGACAGGGTACCGAAAAACTGTTTTTT. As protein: CARRQGTEKLFF.

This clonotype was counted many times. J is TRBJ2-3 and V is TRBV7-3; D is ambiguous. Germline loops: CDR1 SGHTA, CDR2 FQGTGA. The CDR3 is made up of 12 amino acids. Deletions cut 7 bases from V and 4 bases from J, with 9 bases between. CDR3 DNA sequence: TGTGCCAGCACCATATTAGCAGATACGCAGTATTTT. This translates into CASTILADTQYF. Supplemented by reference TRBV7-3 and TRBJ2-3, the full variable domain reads GAGVSQTPSNKVTEKGKYVELRCDPISGHTALYWYRQSLGQGPEFLIYFQGTGAADDSGLPNDRFFAVRPEGSVSTLKIQRTERGDSAVYLCASTILADTQYFGPGTRLTVL.

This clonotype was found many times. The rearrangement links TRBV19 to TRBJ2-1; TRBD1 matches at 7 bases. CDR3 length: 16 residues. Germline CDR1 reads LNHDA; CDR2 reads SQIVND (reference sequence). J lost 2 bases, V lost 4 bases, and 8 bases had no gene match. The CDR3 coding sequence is TGTGCCAGTAGTAACTACAGGGGCAGTACCTACAATGAGCAGTTCTTC. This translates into CASSNYRGSTYNEQFF.

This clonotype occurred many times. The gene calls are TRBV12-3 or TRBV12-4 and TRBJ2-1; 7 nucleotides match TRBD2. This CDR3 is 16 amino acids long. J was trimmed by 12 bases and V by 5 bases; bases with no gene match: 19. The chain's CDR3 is CASSVRDSTYPGGQFF. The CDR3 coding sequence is TGTGCCAGCAGTGTCCGGGACTCCACATATCCGGGGGGGCAGTTCTTC.

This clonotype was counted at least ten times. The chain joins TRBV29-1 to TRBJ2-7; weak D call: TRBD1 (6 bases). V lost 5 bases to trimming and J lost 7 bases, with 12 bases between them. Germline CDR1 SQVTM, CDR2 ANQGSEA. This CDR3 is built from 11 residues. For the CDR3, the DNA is TGCAGCGTTTATGAAGGGGGAGAGCAGTACTTC. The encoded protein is CSVYEGGEQYF.

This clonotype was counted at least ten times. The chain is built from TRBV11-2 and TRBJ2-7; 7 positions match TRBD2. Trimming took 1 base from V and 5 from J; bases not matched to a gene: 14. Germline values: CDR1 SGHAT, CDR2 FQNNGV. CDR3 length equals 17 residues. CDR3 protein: CASSLVGGRGRFHEQYF. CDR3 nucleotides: TGTGCCAGCAGCTTAGTGGGAGGGAGAGGGAGGTTCCACGAGCAGTACTTC.

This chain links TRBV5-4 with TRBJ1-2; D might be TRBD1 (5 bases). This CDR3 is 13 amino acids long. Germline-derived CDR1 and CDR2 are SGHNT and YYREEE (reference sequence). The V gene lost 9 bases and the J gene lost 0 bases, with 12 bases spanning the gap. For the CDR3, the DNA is TGTGCCATACTAGACAGCACTAACTATGGCTACACCTTC. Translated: CAILDSTNYGYTF.

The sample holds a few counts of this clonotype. CDR3 region: CSVGGNRGLNEQFF. The CDR3 DNA reads TGCAGCGTTGGGGGAAACAGGGGCTTGAATGAGCAGTTCTTC. J is TRBJ2-1 and V is TRBV29-1; 7 bases match TRBD1. V was clipped by 4 bases and J by 7 bases; unmatched bases: 10. Germline CDR1 reads SQVTM; CDR2 reads ANQGSEA. The CDR3 covers 14 residues.

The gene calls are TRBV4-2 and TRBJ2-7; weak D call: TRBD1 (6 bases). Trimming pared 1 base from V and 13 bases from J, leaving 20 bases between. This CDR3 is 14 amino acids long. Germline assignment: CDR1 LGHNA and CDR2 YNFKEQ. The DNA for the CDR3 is TGTGCCAGCAGCCAAGTTGTCAGGGGCGCGCAGATATACGTC. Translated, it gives CASSQVVRGAQIYV.

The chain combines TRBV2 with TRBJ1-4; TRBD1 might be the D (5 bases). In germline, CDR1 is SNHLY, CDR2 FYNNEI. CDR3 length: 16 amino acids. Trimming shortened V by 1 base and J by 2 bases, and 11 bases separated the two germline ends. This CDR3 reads CASSEGRVATNEKLFF. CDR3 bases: TGTGCCAGCAGTGAAGGCAGGGTAGCGACTAATGAAAAACTGTTTTTT.

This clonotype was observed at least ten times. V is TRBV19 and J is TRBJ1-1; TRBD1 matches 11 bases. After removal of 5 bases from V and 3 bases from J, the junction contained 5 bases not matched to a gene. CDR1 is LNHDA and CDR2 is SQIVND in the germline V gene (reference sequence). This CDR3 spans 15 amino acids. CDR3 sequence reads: CASSGRGQGDTEAFF. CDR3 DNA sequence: TGTGCCAGTAGTGGCCGGGGACAGGGGGACACTGAAGCTTTCTTT.

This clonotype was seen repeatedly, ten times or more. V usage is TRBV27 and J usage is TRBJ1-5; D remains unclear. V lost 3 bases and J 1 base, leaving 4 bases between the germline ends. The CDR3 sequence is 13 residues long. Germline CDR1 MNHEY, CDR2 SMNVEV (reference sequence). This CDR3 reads CASSFKSNQPQHF. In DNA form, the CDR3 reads TGTGCCAGCAGTTTCAAGAGCAATCAGCCCCAGCATTTT.

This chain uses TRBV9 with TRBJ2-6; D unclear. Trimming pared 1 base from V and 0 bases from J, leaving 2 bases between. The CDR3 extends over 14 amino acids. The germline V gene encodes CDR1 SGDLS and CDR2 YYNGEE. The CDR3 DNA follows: TGTGCCAGCAGCGTACGCTCTGGGGCCAACGTCCTGACTTTC. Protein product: CASSVRSGANVLTF.

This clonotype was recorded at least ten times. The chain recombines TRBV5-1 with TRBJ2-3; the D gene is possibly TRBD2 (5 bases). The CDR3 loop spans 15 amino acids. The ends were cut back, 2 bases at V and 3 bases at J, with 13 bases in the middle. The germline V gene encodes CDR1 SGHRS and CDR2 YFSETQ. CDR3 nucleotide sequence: TGCGCCAGCAGCTTTGAGGGCCCGGGGACAGATACGCAGTATTTT. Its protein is CASSFEGPGTDTQYF.